One T cell receptor beta chain is described in this entry. These data come from a study of blood T cell repertoires in COVID-19. The overall study: PBMCs, B-cell-depleted T cells, or T cells provided the cDNA or gDNA that made up the material.

It was during active infection that Seattle patients were enrolled and then longitudinally followed. Methods used by the authors: Nucleated cell number was recorded as an estimate derived from reference gene primer amplification. TCRdb keeps only in-frame clones here, not all; method: immunoSEQ multiplex PCR. Clone size and V and J calls were adopted from that table, with D and trimming inferred from the DNA. The sample holds 300,000 to 450,000 clones, more than 80% seen once. The CDR3 extends over 14 amino acids. Trimming left V 5 bases short and J 2 bases short, with 10 bases between. Germline-derived CDR1 and CDR2 are SEHNR and FQNEAQ (reference sequence).

The TCR originated in a woman in her twenties or thirties with COVID-19, enrolled during active disease. This chain links TRBV7-9 with TRBJ1-5; D is perhaps TRBD1 (5 bases). Sequencing was performed on peripheral blood. The CDR3 bases are TGTGCCAGCAGCCCCCAAGGGGGCAATCAGCCCCAGCATTTT. Protein sequence: CASSPQGGNQPQHF.